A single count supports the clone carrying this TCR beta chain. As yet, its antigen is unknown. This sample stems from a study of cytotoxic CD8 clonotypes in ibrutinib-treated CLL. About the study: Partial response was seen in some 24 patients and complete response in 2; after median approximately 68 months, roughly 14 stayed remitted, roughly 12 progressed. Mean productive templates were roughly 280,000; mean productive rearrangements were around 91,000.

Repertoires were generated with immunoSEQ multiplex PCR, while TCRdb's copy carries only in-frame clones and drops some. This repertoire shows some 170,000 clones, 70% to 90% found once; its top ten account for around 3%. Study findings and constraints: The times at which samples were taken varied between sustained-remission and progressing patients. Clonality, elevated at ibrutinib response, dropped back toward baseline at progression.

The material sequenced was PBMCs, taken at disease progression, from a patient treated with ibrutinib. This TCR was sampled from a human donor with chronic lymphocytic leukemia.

CDR3: CASSILSSGRRDEQFF. The DNA for the CDR3 is TGTGCCAGTAGTATCCTTTCTAGCGGGCGTCGAGATGAGCAGTTCTTC. The gene calls are TRBV19 and TRBJ2-1; TRBD2 matches at 8 bases. CDR1 is LNHDA, CDR2 SQIVND, per germline (reference sequence). The CDR3 has 16 residues. J lost 8 bases, V lost 3 bases, and 12 bases had no gene match.